This T cell receptor beta chain was obtained from a study of blood T cells in healthy people across ages. Overall study findings and caveats: Strong correlation linked observed beta diversity and percent naive T cells.

CDR1 MGHRA and CDR2 YSYEKL come from the germline V gene. The CDR3 is 15 amino acids. J gave up 4 bases and V 4 bases, and 8 bases lay outside the gene matches. Together with a sample-barcoded 5' primer, a J-beta primer mix was included in a second PCR lasting about 6 to 11 cycles. With 12 random nucleotides, a template-switch adaptor tagged each individual cDNA molecule. TCRdb reprocessed the 5' RACE reads via MiXCR and lists one record per CDR3 protein. The repertoire has 1,300,000 or so distinct CDR3 sequences, roughly 64% of them found once; the top ten carry 6.5% to 8%. Note on this clonotype: Its antigen is undetermined.

The chain uses TRBV4-1 and TRBJ1-2; 8 nucleotides match TRBD1. The specimen sequenced was blood. The receptor's source is a man aged 18 to 29 in good health. In DNA, the CDR3 is TGCGCCAGCAGCCGCCCGACAGGGGAGGGCTATGGCTACACCTTC. Translation gives CASSRPTGEGYGYTF.